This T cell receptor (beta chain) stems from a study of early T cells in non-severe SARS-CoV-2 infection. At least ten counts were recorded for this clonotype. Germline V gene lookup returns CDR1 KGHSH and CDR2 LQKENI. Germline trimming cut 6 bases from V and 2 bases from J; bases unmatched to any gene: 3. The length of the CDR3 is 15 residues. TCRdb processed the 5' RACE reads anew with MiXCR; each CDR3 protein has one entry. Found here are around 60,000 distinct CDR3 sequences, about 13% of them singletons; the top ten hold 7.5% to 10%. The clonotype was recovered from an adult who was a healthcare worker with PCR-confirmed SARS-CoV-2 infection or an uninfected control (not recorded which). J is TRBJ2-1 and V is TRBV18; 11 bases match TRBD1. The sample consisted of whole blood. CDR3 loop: CASSAGQGAYNEQFF. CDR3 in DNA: TGTGCCAGCTCGGCGGGACAGGGGGCCTACAATGAGCAGTTCTTC.